This T cell receptor beta chain was identified during a study of identical twins (dated by TCRdb to between 2015 and 2016). Background for the entire study: The study deep-sequenced TCR alpha and beta repertoires from monozygotic twins, unrelated adults of various ages and cord blood to test whether fetal clonotypes persist. To rule out contamination, replicate twin experiments were performed at different times with different library preparation protocols.

Receptors were amplified or captured by 5' RACE. The sequencer listed for this sample is Illumina HiSeq 2000. A universal primer binding site was added through template switching, and the final cDNA carried a unique molecular identifier so that TCR cDNA molecules could be counted accurately. Specific primers in the conserved constant-segment region were used to synthesize first-strand cDNA for TCR alpha and beta chains. Each cDNA library was double barcoded, with a SMART-Mk sample barcode plus Illumina barcodes, to control for contamination. TruSeq adapter sequences, together with Illumina sample barcodes, were added in two successive PCR steps. The Illumina HiSeq platform was used with custom primers to sequence TCR alpha and beta cDNA libraries. As for the authors' bioinformatics: MiGEC processed the raw reads to extract unique molecular identifiers, while MiXCR was used to determine the CDR3 positions. For each individual, recombination models were inferred using an EM algorithm with the repgenHMM and IGoR tools. Shared clonotypes were analyzed with the tcR package in R, and sharing was normalized by the product of cloneset sizes. To study raw recombination without the effects of thymic and clonal selection, out-of-frame nonproductive sequences were analyzed. The public sequencing data were trimmed at Q25 with fastp and processed into clonotypes with MiXCR by TCRdb, which kept only in-frame beta chains. Rows are unified per CDR3 protein, each entry keeping the most common DNA and genes. The V and J calls, along with clone size, are taken from TCRdb and not from the paper's own processing. This sample comprises hundreds of thousands of distinct CDR3 sequences, 9.4% of them detected only once. Together, the top ten hold 5.1% of the sample.

Overall study outcomes, separate from this receptor: Compared with coincidental sharing between unrelated individuals, out-of-frame TCR alpha sequences shared between twins showed an excess of sequences with low generation probability. In monozygotic twins, out-of-frame TCR alpha sharing was systematically underestimated by recombination models, although the models agreed with sharing between unrelated individuals. Excess twin sharing in beta out-of-frame sequences was weaker because fewer shared sequences lowered the signal-to-noise ratio. Because the same donors could not be followed over many years, the conclusions relied on cross-sectional statistical analysis. Abundant cord blood beta clonotypes carried fewer insertions; young adult naive repertoires showed a weaker similar trend, while memory repertoires showed none. Zero-insertion analyses could be partly confounded by invariant T cells such as MAIT and iNKT, although diverse VJ usage argued against such confounding for most clonotypes.

Only healthy Caucasian donors were included. Miltenyi CD45RO+ enrichment and human naive T-cell isolation kits were used to isolate memory (CD45RO+) and naive T cells from PBMC. The CDR3 contains 13 residues, cysteine and phenylalanine counted. Only CDR3 DNA remains: 39 bases, in frame from the first base. The germline V gene encodes CDR1 DFQATT and CDR2 SNEGSKA (reference sequence). V drops 6 bases and J drops 0 bases, leaving 8 bases in between. This clonotype was counted a few times. The antigen it recognizes is unknown. There are no base qualities to consult, and no much larger clone falls within one base.

This chain is built from TRBV20-1 and TRBJ1-4, with the D segment identity uncertain. The receptor was isolated from a young woman in good health. Source material: memory (CD45RO+) T cells sorted from blood. The cell subset or site label on this specimen signifies: CD45RO+ enriched T cells. The CDR3 reads CSAGRTTNEKLFF. The base sequence is TGCAGTGCGGGGAGAACAACTAATGAAAAACTGTTTTTT.